This is a list of T cell receptor beta chains from one sample in a study of cytomegalovirus exposure and HLA in healthy donors. TCRdb's copy holds only in-frame clones and misses some; the assay was immunoSEQ multiplex PCR. The table lists 55,000 to 70,000 clones, about 81% of them singletons. Sequenced: PBMCs. The origin of the receptors is a woman under 40 in good health and CMV-seronegative. The CDR3 runs from the conserved cysteine through the conserved F or W. D genes are given only for firm matches. Part of the rows lack a size; the others show once, few, many or a class for expanded clones.

CDR3 length	clone size	D gene	J gene	V gene	CDR3 DNA	CDR3 protein
16	few	NA	TRBJ1-4	TRBV19	TGTGCCAGTAGTATCCCGCAGGGCCCAACTAATGAAAAACTGTTTTTT	CASSIPQGPTNEKLFF
13	NA	TRBD1	TRBJ1-2	TRBV4-3	TGCGCCAGCAGCCTTACAGGGGACTATGGCTACACCTTC	CASSLTGDYGYTF
19	NA	TRBD2	TRBJ2-3	TRBV4-3	TGCGCCAGCAGCCAGAGGCATGAAGTAGCGGGAGGGCCCGAAGATACGCAGTATTTT	CASSQRHEVAGGPEDTQYF
13	once	NA	TRBJ1-6	TRBV27	TGTGCCAGCAGTTTGGGAGGGGGTTCACCCCTCCACTTT	CASSLGGGSPLHF
16	once	TRBD2	TRBJ2-2	TRBV10-1	TGCGCCAGTCTGGGACTAGCGGGATTAAACTCCGGGGAGCTGTTTTTT	CASLGLAGLNSGELFF
15	NA	NA	TRBJ2-2	TRBV2	TGTGCCAGCAGTTACGGGCGGGCCATCACCGGGGAGCTGTTTTTT	CASSYGRAITGELFF
14	few	NA	TRBJ2-3	TRBV5-1	TGCGCCAGCAGCGAACTAGGCAGCACAGATACGCAGTATTTT	CASSELGSTDTQYF
13	NA	NA	TRBJ2-1	TRBV27	TGTGCCAGCAGTTTGGGAGAATACAATGAGCAGTTCTTC	CASSLGEYNEQFF
18	NA	TRBD2	TRBJ2-7	TRBV28	TGTGCCAGCAGTTTAATTGGACTAGCGGGAATAAGGTCCTACGAGCAGTACTTC	CASSLIGLAGIRSYEQYF
17	few	TRBD1	TRBJ2-6	TRBV18	TGTGCCAGCTCAACTGGGACAGAGGCATTTGGGGCCAACGTCCTGACTTTC	CASSTGTEAFGANVLTF
16	few	NA	TRBJ1-2	TRBV21-1	TGTGCCAGCAGCTCTCCGGGGACAACCCCCCCGAAAGGCTACACCTTC	CASSSPGTTPPKGYTF
13	NA	TRBD1	TRBJ1-2	TRBV6-4	TGTGCCAGCAGTGGGACAGGGGGCTATGGCTACACCTTC	CASSGTGGYGYTF
18	NA	TRBD2	TRBJ2-1	TRBV11-2	TGTGCCAGCAGAGGGCAGGGGTATAGCGGGAGGTCTTACAATGAGCAGTTCTTC	CASRGQGYSGRSYNEQFF
13	NA	TRBD1	TRBJ1-5	TRBV6-1	TGTGCCACCGAGGGACAGGGTTACCAGCCCCAGCATTTT	CATEGQGYQPQHF
18	NA	TRBD2	TRBJ2-1	TRBV7-9	TGTGCCAGCAGCCGAGGGACTAGCGGGAGTGGGGCCTACAATGAGCAGTTCTTC	CASSRGTSGSGAYNEQFF
15	NA	TRBD1	TRBJ1-2	TRBV19	TGTGCCAGTACCGCTACGACAGGGGCGCCTTATGGCTACACCTTC	CASTATTGAPYGYTF
11	NA	NA	TRBJ2-7	TRBV20-1	TGCAGTGCTACCGACGGACGAGCGGATTACTTC	CSATDGRADYF
14	NA	TRBD1	TRBJ1-4	TRBV5-1	TGCGCCAGCAGCCCCGAGACAGGGCAGGAAAAACTGTTTTTT	CASSPETGQEKLFF
15	NA	NA	TRBJ1-5	TRBV4-1	TGCGCCAGCAGCCAAGAAACAGGGCCCAATCAGCCCCAGCATTTT	CASSQETGPNQPQHF
16	NA	NA	TRBJ2-1	TRBV15	TGTGCCACCAGCAGTTACCTTCTGAGCTCCTACAATGAGCAGTTCTTC	CATSSYLLSSYNEQFF
17	NA	TRBD1	TRBJ2-6	TRBV5-6	TGTGCCAGCAGCTTGGACAGGGGGCAGGCCGGGGCCAACGTCCTGACTTTC	CASSLDRGQAGANVLTF
18	NA	TRBD2	TRBJ2-3	TRBV11-2	TGTGCCAGCAGCTCACTCACCGGACCTAGCGGGAGCACAGATACGCAGTATTTT	CASSSLTGPSGSTDTQYF
16	NA	NA	TRBJ2-5	TRBV7-8	TGTGCCAGCAGCATACTAGGACAGCGAGTAACAGAGACCCAGTACTTC	CASSILGQRVTETQYF
11	NA	NA	TRBJ1-1	TRBV2	TGTGCCAGTCGAGTACAGGTTGAAGCTTTCTTT	CASRVQVEAFF
16	NA	TRBD2	TRBJ2-3	TRBV18	TGTGCCAGCTCCACTGGGACTAGCGGGAGGATGGATACGCAGTATTTT	CASSTGTSGRMDTQYF
15	NA	NA	TRBJ2-1	TRBV7-9	TGTGCCAGCAGCTTAGTGTCCGGACTCGACAATGAGCAGTTCTTC	CASSLVSGLDNEQFF
16	NA	NA	TRBJ2-3	TRBV5-1	TGCGCCAGCAGCTTGGCGGTGCGGGCAGTGCCAGATACGCAGTATTTT	CASSLAVRAVPDTQYF
13	NA	TRBD2	TRBJ2-5	TRBV19	TGTGCCAGTAGGCTAGCGGGAGATGAGACCCAGTACTTC	CASRLAGDETQYF
17	few	TRBD2	TRBJ2-2	TRBV7-9	TGTGCCAGCAGCTTAGACTCAGCGGGAGAGGACACCGGGGAGCTGTTTTTT	CASSLDSAGEDTGELFF
16	NA	TRBD1	TRBJ2-3	TRBV19	TGTGCCAGTAGTAGACGGGGACAGATGTTATCAGATACGCAGTATTTT	CASSRRGQMLSDTQYF
15	NA	TRBD2	TRBJ2-2	TRBV2	TGTGCCAGCAGGGGAACTAGCGGGAGTACCGGGGAGCTGTTTTTT	CASRGTSGSTGELFF
13	NA	NA	TRBJ2-2	TRBV7-9	TGTGCCAGCAGCTTAGGTCTATCCGGGGAGCTGTTTTTT	CASSLGLSGELFF
14	NA	TRBD1	TRBJ1-5	TRBV28	TGTGCCAGCAGTTTGAGGACAGGGTATCAGCCCCAGCATTTT	CASSLRTGYQPQHF
12	NA	NA	TRBJ2-1	TRBV10-3	TGTGCCATCGAGTCTGAGGGCCATGAGCAGTTCTTC	CAIESEGHEQFF
15	NA	TRBD1	TRBJ1-2	TRBV18	TGTGCCAGCTCACCAAAGGGGGCGGTCCCCGGGGGCTACACCTTC	CASSPKGAVPGGYTF
14	once	TRBD2	TRBJ2-7	TRBV10-3	TGTGCCATCAGTGGGACTAGCGGGAGTGGAGAGCAGTACTTC	CAISGTSGSGEQYF
16	NA	TRBD1	TRBJ2-1	TRBV11-2	TGTGCCAGCAGCTCCGGGACAGGGTGGGGGTACAATGAGCAGTTCTTC	CASSSGTGWGYNEQFF
16	NA	NA	TRBJ2-2	TRBV4-1	TGCGCCAGCAGCCCCCAACGGACATCGAACACCGGGGAGCTGTTTTTT	CASSPQRTSNTGELFF
15	NA	TRBD1	TRBJ2-1	TRBV19	TGTGCCAGTAGTCAAGGGACAGGGGGCTATAATGAGCAGTTCTTC	CASSQGTGGYNEQFF